Given below is one TCR beta chain in context. This sample stems from a study of blood T cell repertoires in COVID-19. In the source study's methods: Cell counts per sample came from amplifying reference gene primers. Assay used: immunoSEQ multiplex PCR; TCRdb lists only in-frame clones, some missing. V and J calls and clone size are given by that table; D and trimming were obtained from the DNA. The data contain approximately 140,000 clones, 75% to 90% of them singletons. This CDR3 is 17 amino acids long. Trimming shortened V by 5 bases and J by 9 bases, and 23 bases separated the two germline ends. CDR1 and CDR2 (germline): SEHNR, FQNEAQ (reference sequence).

The sequence derives from a woman between 45 and 65 years old who had recovered from COVID-19. The V call is TRBV7-9, the J call TRBJ1-6; the D gene is possibly TRBD1 (5 bases). Sequencing used PBMCs or T cells enriched from blood (not recorded which). This CDR3 is CASSQRDFGEKASPLHF. DNA of the CDR3: TGTGCCAGCAGCCAACGGGACTTTGGAGAGAAGGCTTCACCCCTCCACTTT.